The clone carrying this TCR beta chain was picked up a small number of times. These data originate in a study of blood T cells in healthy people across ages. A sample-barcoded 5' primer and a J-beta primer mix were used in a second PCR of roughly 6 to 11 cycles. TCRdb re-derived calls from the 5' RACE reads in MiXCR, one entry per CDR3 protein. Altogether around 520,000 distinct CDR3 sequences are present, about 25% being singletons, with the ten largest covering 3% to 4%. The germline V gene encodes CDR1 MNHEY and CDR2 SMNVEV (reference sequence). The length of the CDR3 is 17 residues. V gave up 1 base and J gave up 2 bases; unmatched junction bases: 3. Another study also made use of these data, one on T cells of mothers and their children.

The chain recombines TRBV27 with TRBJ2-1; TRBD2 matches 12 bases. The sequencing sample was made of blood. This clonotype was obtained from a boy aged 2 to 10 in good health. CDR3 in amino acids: CASSLFLAGGPYNEQFF. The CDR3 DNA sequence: TGTGCCAGCAGTTTATTTCTAGCGGGGGGGCCCTACAATGAGCAGTTCTTC.